What follows describes a single T cell receptor beta chain. Using immunoSEQ multiplex PCR, the repertoire was profiled, and TCRdb retains in-frame clones only, with some absent. Of roughly 260,000 clones in the sample, about 87% were seen once. The data were obtained in a study of blood T cell repertoires in COVID-19. The CDR3 totals 14 residues. Trimming left V 0 bases short and J 4 bases short, with 10 bases between. Germline V gene sequence: CDR1 SGDLS, CDR2 YYNGEE. The genes are TRBV9 and TRBJ1-1, with D possibly being TRBD1 (6 bases). The clonotype originates from a woman between 40 and 55 years old with acute or convalescent COVID-19. Sequencing was performed on peripheral blood. The CDR3 spells CASSVGGRGTEAFF. The CDR3 DNA sequence: TGTGCCAGCAGCGTAGGGGGCAGGGGCACTGAAGCTTTCTTT. Filled out from reference TRBV9 and TRBJ1-1, the complete variable domain reads DSGVTQTPKHLITATGQRVTLRCSPRSGDLSVYWYQQSLDQGLQFLIQYYNGEERAKGNILERFSAQQFPDLHSELNLSSLELGDSALYFCASSVGGRGTEAFFGQGTRLTVV.